A single sample gave rise to the 12 T cell receptor beta chains below, sequenced in a study of blood T cells in healthy people across ages. For the second PCR, which ran for roughly 6 to 11 cycles, a sample-barcoded 5' primer and a J-beta primer mix were used. MiXCR, applied by TCRdb to the 5' RACE reads, yields one record per CDR3 protein. Of roughly 650,000 distinct CDR3 sequences detected, about 30% appear once; the ten largest clones hold just over 15%. The sample taken for sequencing was blood. Receptors originate from a woman aged 80 or over in good health.

Comment on this clonotype: This sequence may be a read error, since a much larger clone differs from it by one base. The J gene is TRBJ2-1, the V gene TRBV5-6, with D uncertain. Trimming left V 0 bases short and J 10 bases short, with 11 bases between. This CDR3 has 13 residues. Germline V gene data show CDR1 as SGHDT and CDR2 as YYEEEE. The CDR3 loop is CASSLASAYEQFF. The CDR3 DNA reads TGTGCCAGCAGCTTGGCGTCAGCGTACGAGCAGTTCTTC.

About this clonotype: This may be a read error: a much more frequent sequence differs by one nucleotide. The rearrangement joins TRBV28 to TRBJ1-2, with D uncertain. Germline CDR1 reads MDHEN; CDR2 reads SYDVKM. This CDR3 contains 17 residues. V lost 4 bases and J 1 base, leaving 19 bases between the germline ends. The CDR3 DNA follows: TGTGCCAGCAGTTCCCCCAGAGGGCGGCCAGTTAACTATGGCTACACCTTC. Its translation is CASSSPRGRPVNYGYTF.

This clonotype was recorded a few times. This chain joins TRBV25-1 and TRBJ1-1; D is ambiguous. Germline CDR1 is MGHDK and CDR2 is SYGVNS. This CDR3 is 13 amino acids long. Trimming left V 3 bases short and J 5 bases short, with 10 bases between. CDR3 DNA sequence: TGTGCCAGCAGTGAGGTAGCGTGGACTGAAGCTTTCTTT. Translating gives CASSEVAWTEAFF. Filled out from reference TRBV25-1 and TRBJ1-1, the complete variable domain reads EADIYQTPRYLVIGTGKKITLECSQTMGHDKMYWYQQDPGMELHLIHYSYGVNSTEKGDLSSESTVSRIRTEHFPLTLESARPSHTSQYLCASSEVAWTEAFFGQGTRLTVV.

This clonotype was seen repeatedly, ten times or more. The CDR3 region has the DNA TGTGCCAGCAGCCCCTCATCGGGTCATTCACCCCTCCACTTT. This codes for CASSPSSGHSPLHF. The chain joins TRBV6-6 to TRBJ1-6; D gene unclear. The germline V gene has CDR1 MNHNY and CDR2 SVGAGI (reference sequence). The CDR3 is 14 amino acids. Trimming took 6 bases from V and 8 from J, leaving 14 bases between them.

At least ten counts were recorded for this clonotype. This chain joins TRBV7-9 and TRBJ2-5; 8 nucleotides line up with TRBD1. The CDR3 is 14 residues long. V lost 5 bases and J lost 5; bases outside the gene matches: 7. Per germline, CDR1 SEHNR and CDR2 FQNEAQ (reference sequence). This chain's CDR3 is CASSGQGISETQYF. CDR3 DNA: TGTGCCAGCAGCGGACAGGGAATTTCGGAGACCCAGTACTTC.

There are a few counts of this clonotype. J is TRBJ1-6 and V is TRBV5-5, with D maybe TRBD1 (6 bases). The CDR3 runs to 14 residues. The germline V and J ends were trimmed by 4 bases and 7 bases, with 12 bases remaining between them. Germline CDR1 and CDR2: SGHKS and YYEKEE (reference sequence). CDR3 bases: TGTGCCAGCAGCCCGGGGGCCGAGAATTCACCCCTCCACTTT. Translation: CASSPGAENSPLHF.

As concerns this clonotype: This sequence may be a read error, since a much larger clone differs from it by one base. The V and J genes are TRBV11-3 and TRBJ2-1; TRBD1 matches at 7 bases. The CDR3 totals 14 residues. The V segment lost 4 bases and the J segment 9 bases; nucleotides outside the gene matches: 9. CDR1 SGHNT and CDR2 YENEEA come from the germline V gene. The DNA for the CDR3 is TGTGCCAGCAGCTCTCGGACAGGCCACAGTGAGCAGTTCTTC. Translation gives CASSSRTGHSEQFF.

The genes are TRBV5-1 and TRBJ2-1; D not resolved. The CDR3 length is 13 residues. Trimming took off 0 bases at V and 7 bases at J, with 8 bases between the two ends. CDR1 and CDR2 from the germline V gene are SGHRS and YFSETQ. The CDR3 nucleotides are TGCGCCAGCAGCTTGGTTCAGGCTAATGAGCAGTTCTTC. Its protein is CASSLVQANEQFF.

The chain employs TRBV4-1 and TRBJ2-1; D remains unclear. The CDR3 spans 13 residues. Trimming cost V 0 bases and J 6 bases, with 6 bases left between them. Germline CDR1 is MGHRA and CDR2 is YSYEKL. CDR3 DNA: TGCGCCAGCAGCCAAGAGTCGGCCAATGAGCAGTTCTTC. Its protein product is CASSQESANEQFF.

The chain combines TRBV20-1 with TRBJ1-1; 7 bases agree with TRBD1. The germline V gene encodes CDR1 DFQATT and CDR2 SNEGSKA (reference sequence). The CDR3 length is 13 residues. Unmatched junction bases numbered 8, after V lost 6 bases and J lost 4 bases. Here the CDR3 DNA reads TGCAGTGCCCCGGGGAGGGGGCCCACTGAAGCTTTCTTT. Its translation is CSAPGRGPTEAFF.

V and J are TRBV2 and TRBJ1-2; 7 bases agree with TRBD1. Losses at the gene ends were 2 bases for V and 4 bases for J; bases not matched to a gene: 7. The germline CDR1 and CDR2 sequences are SNHLY and FYNNEI. The CDR3 length is 15 residues. CDR3 nucleotide sequence: TGTGCCAGCAGTGAAATAGGGGGCCAGTCCTATGGCTACACCTTC. Translating gives CASSEIGGQSYGYTF.

The chain has TRBV10-3 and TRBJ1-2; D is perhaps TRBD1 (5 bases). V shed 7 bases and J shed 2 bases, with 8 bases lying between them. This CDR3 contains 12 residues. Germline values: CDR1 ENHRY, CDR2 SYGVKD. This chain's CDR3 is CAIKAGNYGYTF. The CDR3 DNA reads TGTGCCATCAAGGCAGGGAACTATGGCTACACCTTC.